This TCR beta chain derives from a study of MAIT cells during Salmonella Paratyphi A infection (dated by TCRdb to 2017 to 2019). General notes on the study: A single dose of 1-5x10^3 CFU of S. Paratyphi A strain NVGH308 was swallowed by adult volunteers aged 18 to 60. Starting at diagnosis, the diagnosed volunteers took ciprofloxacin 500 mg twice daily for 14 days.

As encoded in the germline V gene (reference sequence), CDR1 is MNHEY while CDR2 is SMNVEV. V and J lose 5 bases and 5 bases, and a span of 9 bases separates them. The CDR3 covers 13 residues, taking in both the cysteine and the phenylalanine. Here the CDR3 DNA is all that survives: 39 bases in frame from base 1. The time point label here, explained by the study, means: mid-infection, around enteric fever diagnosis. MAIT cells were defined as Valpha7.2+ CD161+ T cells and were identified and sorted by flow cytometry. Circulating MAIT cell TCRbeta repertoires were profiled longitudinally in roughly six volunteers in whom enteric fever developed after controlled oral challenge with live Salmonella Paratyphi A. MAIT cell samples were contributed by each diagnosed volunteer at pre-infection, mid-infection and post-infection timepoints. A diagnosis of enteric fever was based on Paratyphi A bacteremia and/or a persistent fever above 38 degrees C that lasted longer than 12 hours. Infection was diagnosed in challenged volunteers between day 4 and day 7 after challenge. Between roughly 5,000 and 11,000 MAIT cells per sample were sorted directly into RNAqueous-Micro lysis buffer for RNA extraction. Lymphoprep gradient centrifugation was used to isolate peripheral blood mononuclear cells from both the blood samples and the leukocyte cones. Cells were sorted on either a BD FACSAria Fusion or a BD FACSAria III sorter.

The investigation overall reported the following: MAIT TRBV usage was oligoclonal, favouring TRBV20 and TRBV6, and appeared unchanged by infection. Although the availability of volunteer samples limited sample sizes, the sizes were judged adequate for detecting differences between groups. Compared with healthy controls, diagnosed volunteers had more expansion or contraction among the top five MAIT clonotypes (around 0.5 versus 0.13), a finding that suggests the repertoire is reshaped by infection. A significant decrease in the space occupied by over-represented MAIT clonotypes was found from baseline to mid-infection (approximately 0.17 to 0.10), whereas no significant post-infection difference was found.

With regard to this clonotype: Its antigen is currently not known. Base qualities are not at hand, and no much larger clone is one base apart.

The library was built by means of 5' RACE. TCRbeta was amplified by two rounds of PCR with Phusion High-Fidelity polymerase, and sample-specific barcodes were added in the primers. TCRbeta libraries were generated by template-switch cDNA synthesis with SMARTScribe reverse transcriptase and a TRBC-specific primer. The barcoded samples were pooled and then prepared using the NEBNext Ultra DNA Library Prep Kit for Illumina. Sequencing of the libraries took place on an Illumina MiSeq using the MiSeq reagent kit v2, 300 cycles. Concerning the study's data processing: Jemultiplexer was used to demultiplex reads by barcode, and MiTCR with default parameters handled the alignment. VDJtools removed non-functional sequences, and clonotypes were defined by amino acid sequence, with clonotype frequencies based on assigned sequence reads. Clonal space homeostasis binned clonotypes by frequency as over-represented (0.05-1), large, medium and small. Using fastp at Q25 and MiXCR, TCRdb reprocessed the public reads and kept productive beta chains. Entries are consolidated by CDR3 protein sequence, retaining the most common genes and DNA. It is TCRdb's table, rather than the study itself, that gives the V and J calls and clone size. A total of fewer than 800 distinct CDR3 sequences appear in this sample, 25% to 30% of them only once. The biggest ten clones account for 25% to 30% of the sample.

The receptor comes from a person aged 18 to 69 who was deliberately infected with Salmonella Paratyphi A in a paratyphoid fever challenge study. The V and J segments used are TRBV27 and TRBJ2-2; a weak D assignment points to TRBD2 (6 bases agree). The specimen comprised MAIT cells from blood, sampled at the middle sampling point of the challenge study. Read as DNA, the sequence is TGTGCCAGCAGTACGCGGGAAACCGGGGAGCTGTTTTTT. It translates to CASSTRETGELFF.